The entry below gives a single T cell receptor (beta chain) sequence along with its context. The antigen is unknown. Per germline, CDR1 MNHEY and CDR2 SMNVEV (reference sequence). V was trimmed by 2 bases and J by 7 bases, leaving 27 bases between them. This CDR3 region has 19 residues. This sample was taken from a study of blood T cells in healthy people across ages. Findings and caveats of the study: Because sorting was not performed, PBMCs prevented conclusive naive versus antigen-experienced comparison. Age brought a roughly linear fall in TCR beta diversity measured per million T cells.

The use of a sample-barcoded 5' primer and a J-beta primer mix characterized a second PCR of about 6 to 11 cycles. Template switching added a 12-random-nucleotide identifier to every cDNA molecule. Paired-end reads containing CDR3 totaled no fewer than 2.5 million for each sample. MiXCR was run by TCRdb on the 5' RACE reads, yielding one entry per CDR3 protein. The sample lists 1.6 million or so distinct CDR3 sequences; around 36% were seen once. The sequence was collected from a woman aged 25 to 39 in good health. The chain joins TRBV27 to TRBJ2-1; tentatively, D is TRBD1 (5 bases). The sequenced sample was blood. The CDR3, as DNA: TGTGCCAGCAGTTTAAGCCCCCCGGGTGCCGAGGCAGGGTGGAATGAGCAGTTCTTC. Residues: CASSLSPPGAEAGWNEQFF.